The 5 T cell receptor beta chains listed next were all sequenced from one sample in a study of PD-1 blockade in classical Hodgkin lymphoma. After autologous stem cell transplantation all patients relapsed, and prior brentuximab vedotin exposure differed between cohorts. Profiled with immunoSEQ multiplex PCR; TCRdb holds only in-frame clones, not every one. Seen here are more than 10,000 clones, about nine tenths observed once, and the top ten hold approximately 10%. This sample comprised peripheral blood mononuclear cells (PBMCs), obtained at baseline. The origin of the receptors is a human donor with classical Hodgkin lymphoma.

The J gene is TRBJ1-1, the V gene TRBV5-1; tentatively, D is TRBD1 (5 bases). Per the germline V gene, CDR1 is SGHRS and CDR2 is YFSETQ. The CDR3 is made up of 14 amino acids. V lost 2 bases, J lost 0 bases, and 8 bases lay in between. As DNA, the CDR3 is TGCGCCAGCAGCTTCAGGGAGGTGAACACTGAAGCTTTCTTT. Protein sequence: CASSFREVNTEAFF.

The CDR3 bases are TGTGCCAGTACCCCACGCGGCAGGGGAGAGCAGTTCTTC. Amino acid sequence: CASTPRGRGEQFF. The chain is built from TRBV19 and TRBJ2-1; a possible D gene is TRBD1 (6 bases). The CDR3 consists of 13 residues. Germline values: CDR1 LNHDA, CDR2 SQIVND (reference sequence). The V end lost 7 bases, the J end lost 10 bases, and 17 bases lay between the germline ends.

This chain connects TRBV5-4 to TRBJ2-7; the D gene is possibly TRBD1 (6 bases). V shed 2 bases and J shed 4 bases, with 10 bases lying between them. Germline CDR1 reads SGHNT; CDR2 reads YYREEE (reference sequence). CDR3 length: 13 amino acids. This CDR3 reads CASSLQGGYEQYF. CDR3 coding DNA: TGTGCCAGCAGCTTACAGGGCGGATACGAGCAGTACTTC.

V gene TRBV5-1 combines with J gene TRBJ2-5, with D maybe TRBD2 (5 bases). The CDR3 spans 15 residues. Between the trimmed V and J ends, which lost 0 bases and 5 bases, there was a span of 14 bases. Germline loops: CDR1 SGHRS, CDR2 YFSETQ. The CDR3 coding sequence is TGCGCCAGCAGCTTGGGGACTTCAACCGGGGAGACCCAGTACTTC. This translates into CASSLGTSTGETQYF.

The V call is TRBV11-2, the J call TRBJ1-1; 7 bases are a match to TRBD1. Per germline, CDR1 SGHAT and CDR2 FQNNGV. V lost 5 bases and J lost 10; bases outside the gene matches: 10. This CDR3 comprises 13 residues. The CDR3, as DNA: TGTGCCAGCAGCCAGACAGGGCGAGGGGGAGCTTTCTTT. Its translation is CASSQTGRGGAFF.